The T cell receptor beta chain under discussion was sequenced for a study of CD8+ T cells in alopecia areata. Extraction of RNA preceded its reverse transcription into cDNA, which served as the sequencing template. This table comes from immunoSEQ multiplex PCR, and its TCRdb copy is limited to in-frame clones, with some not included. The sample shows about 200,000 clones, roughly 50% of them seen only once. General study points: Lesional tissue from the scalp (especially in alopecia totalis/universalis) showed higher clonality than normal scalp.

Remarks on this clone: The antigen is not known.

Treatment of the sample: oral pan-JAK inhibitor, 5-10 mg twice daily. The clonotype originates from a human donor with alopecia areata. Material: CD4+ T cells sorted from blood, obtained at week 24, from a patient treated with tofacitinib.

The CDR3 spells CASSQDMDRSYGYTF. The CDR3 DNA is TGCGCCAGCAGCCAAGACATGGACAGGAGCTATGGCTACACCTTC. The rearrangement joins TRBV4-1 to TRBJ1-2; 7 bases are a match to TRBD1. CDR1 is MGHRA and CDR2 is YSYEKL in the germline V gene. CDR3 length: 15 residues. With V trimmed by 0 bases and J by 4 bases, 5 bases remained unmatched.